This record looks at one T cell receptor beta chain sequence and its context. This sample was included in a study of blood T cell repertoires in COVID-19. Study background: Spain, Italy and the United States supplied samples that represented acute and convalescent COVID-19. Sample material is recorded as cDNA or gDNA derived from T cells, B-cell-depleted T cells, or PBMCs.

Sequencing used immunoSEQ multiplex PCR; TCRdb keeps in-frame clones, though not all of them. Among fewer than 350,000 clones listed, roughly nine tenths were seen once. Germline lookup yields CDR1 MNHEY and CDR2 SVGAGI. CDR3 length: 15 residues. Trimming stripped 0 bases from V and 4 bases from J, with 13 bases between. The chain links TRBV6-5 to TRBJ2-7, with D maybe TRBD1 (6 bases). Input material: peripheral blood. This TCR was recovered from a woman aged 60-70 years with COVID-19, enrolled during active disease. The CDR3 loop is CASSYSTAGEYEQYF. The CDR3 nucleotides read TGTGCCAGCAGTTACTCGACAGCAGGGGAGTACGAGCAGTACTTC.